The rows below give T cell receptor beta chains drawn from one sample of a study of blood T cell repertoires in COVID-19. Profiled with immunoSEQ multiplex PCR; TCRdb holds only in-frame clones, not every one. The sample lists about 240,000 clones; about nine tenths were seen once. Sequencing used peripheral blood. The receptor set was obtained from a man in his fifties or sixties who had recovered from COVID-19. The CDR3 runs from the conserved cysteine through the conserved F or W. The order of the fields is D gene, J gene, V gene, clone size, CDR3 protein, CDR3 DNA. The D gene is left open where the match is weak. Not every row has a clone size; where given, it reads once, few, many or a size class.

D: TRBD1
J: TRBJ1-2
V: TRBV28
size: .
CDR3: CASSSKPGQGTNYGYTF
DNA: TGTGCCAGCAGTTCAAAGCCGGGACAGGGTACCAACTATGGCTACACCTTC

D: TRBD2
J: TRBJ2-1
V: TRBV4-1
size: few
CDR3: CASSQDSNSGRGQFF
DNA: TGCGCCAGCAGCCAAGACTCTAATAGTGGGAGGGGGCAGTTCTTC

D: .
J: TRBJ1-2
V: TRBV5-5
size: many
CDR3: CASSSAGLGNYGYTF
DNA: TGTGCCAGCAGCTCCGCGGGACTGGGAAACTATGGCTACACCTTC

D: TRBD2
J: TRBJ2-5
V: TRBV6-2/TRBV6-3
size: few
CDR3: CASSYSAGGKETQYF
DNA: TGTGCCAGCAGTTACTCGGCGGGGGGAAAAGAGACCCAGTACTTC

D: .
J: TRBJ2-5
V: TRBV5-4
size: once
CDR3: CASSSGETQYF
DNA: TGTGCCAGCAGCTCGGGTGAGACCCAGTACTTC

D: TRBD2
J: TRBJ2-3
V: TRBV9
size: .
CDR3: CASTRRDYLLDTQYF
DNA: TGTGCCAGCACCCGTAGGGACTACCTGTTAGATACGCAGTATTTT

D: .
J: TRBJ1-2
V: TRBV19
size: .
CDR3: CASSIPQARGGYTF
DNA: TGTGCCAGTAGTATACCGCAGGCGCGGGGTGGCTACACCTTC

D: .
J: TRBJ1-1
V: TRBV28
size: .
CDR3: CASSFAGALNTEAFF
DNA: TGTGCCAGCAGTTTCGCGGGGGCCCTGAACACTGAAGCTTTCTTT

D: TRBD1
J: TRBJ1-2
V: TRBV28
size: .
CDR3: CASSAQGLGYTF
DNA: TGTGCCAGCAGTGCACAGGGGCTAGGCTACACCTTC

D: TRBD1
J: TRBJ1-5
V: TRBV3-1/TRBV3-2
size: .
CDR3: CASSPGTGGVGNQPQHF
DNA: TGTGCCAGCAGTCCCGGGACAGGGGGTGTGGGCAATCAGCCCCAGCATTTT

D: .
J: TRBJ1-1
V: TRBV15
size: .
CDR3: CATSRDPLYKNTEAFF
DNA: TGTGCCACCAGCAGAGATCCCCTTTATAAGAACACTGAAGCTTTCTTT

D: .
J: TRBJ2-2
V: TRBV10-2
size: .
CDR3: CASSELVTGSRELFF
DNA: TGCGCCAGCAGTGAGCTGGTGACGGGGTCCCGGGAGCTGTTTTTT

D: TRBD2
J: TRBJ2-7
V: TRBV3-1/TRBV3-2
size: .
CDR3: CASSPRLASPYEQYF
DNA: TGTGCCAGCAGCCCGAGACTAGCGTCGCCCTACGAGCAGTACTTC

D: TRBD2
J: TRBJ2-5
V: TRBV5-4
size: .
CDR3: CASSFKTSSGGRAETQYF
DNA: TGTGCCAGCAGCTTCAAAACCTCTAGCGGGGGGCGGGCGGAGACCCAGTACTTC

D: TRBD2
J: TRBJ2-1
V: TRBV10-2
size: once
CDR3: CASSGGSGGENEQFF
DNA: TGCGCCAGCAGTGGTGGTAGCGGGGGGGAAAATGAGCAGTTCTTC

D: .
J: TRBJ1-4
V: TRBV5-6
size: .
CDR3: CASSLRGSNEKLFF
DNA: TGTGCCAGCAGCTTGAGGGGTTCTAATGAAAAACTGTTTTTT

D: .
J: TRBJ1-1
V: TRBV18
size: .
CDR3: CASSPLPTGDTEAFF
DNA: TGTGCCAGCTCACCGTTACCGACGGGGGACACTGAAGCTTTCTTT

D: TRBD2
J: TRBJ2-3
V: TRBV11-2
size: .
CDR3: CASSLTSGTDTQYF
DNA: TGTGCCAGCAGCTTGACTAGCGGAACAGATACGCAGTATTTT

D: .
J: TRBJ1-6
V: TRBV3-1/TRBV3-2
size: .
CDR3: CASSQVSNYSPLHF
DNA: TGTGCCAGCAGCCAAGTTAGCAACTATTCACCCCTCCACTTT

D: TRBD1
J: TRBJ1-2
V: TRBV5-1
size: .
CDR3: CASSSGTGVAGYTF
DNA: TGCGCCAGCAGCTCCGGGACAGGGGTAGCGGGCTACACCTTC

D: .
J: TRBJ2-5
V: TRBV6-2/TRBV6-3
size: .
CDR3: CASSYYGARGETQYF
DNA: TGTGCCAGCAGTTATTACGGTGCTAGAGGTGAGACCCAGTACTTC

D: TRBD1
J: TRBJ2-3
V: TRBV25-1
size: .
CDR3: CASSEDRGPADTQYF
DNA: TGTGCCAGCAGCGAAGACAGGGGGCCAGCAGATACGCAGTATTTT

D: .
J: TRBJ2-7
V: TRBV7-8
size: .
CDR3: CASSLAGRGYEQYF
DNA: TGTGCCAGCAGCTTAGCCGGCAGGGGATACGAGCAGTACTTC

D: TRBD1
J: TRBJ1-1
V: TRBV29-1
size: .
CDR3: CSVGQGNTEAFF
DNA: TGCAGCGTCGGACAGGGAAACACTGAAGCTTTCTTT

D: TRBD1
J: TRBJ1-1
V: TRBV6-5
size: .
CDR3: CASRLTGGTEAFF
DNA: TGTGCCAGCAGGTTGACAGGGGGCACTGAAGCTTTCTTT

D: TRBD1
J: TRBJ2-5
V: TRBV5-6
size: .
CDR3: CASSYNWDSRETQYF
DNA: TGTGCCAGCAGTTATAACTGGGACAGTCGAGAGACCCAGTACTTC

D: .
J: TRBJ2-7
V: TRBV2
size: .
CDR3: CASMWGHSSYEQYF
DNA: TGTGCCAGCATGTGGGGACACAGCTCCTACGAGCAGTACTTC

D: .
J: TRBJ1-5
V: TRBV29-1
size: .
CDR3: CSVLPGDLNQPQHF
DNA: TGCAGCGTTCTACCAGGGGATCTCAATCAGCCCCAGCATTTT

D: .
J: TRBJ1-4
V: TRBV24-1
size: .
CDR3: CATSDPRGVGEKLFF
DNA: TGTGCCACCAGTGATCCCAGGGGTGTAGGAGAAAAACTGTTTTTT

D: .
J: TRBJ1-2
V: TRBV6-5
size: .
CDR3: CASLGPGAVYGYTF
DNA: TGTGCCAGCCTGGGGCCAGGGGCGGTTTATGGCTACACCTTC

D: .
J: TRBJ2-2
V: TRBV24-1
size: .
CDR3: CATSDLTANTGELFF
DNA: TGTGCCACCAGTGATTTGACGGCGAACACCGGGGAGCTGTTTTTT

D: TRBD2
J: TRBJ2-5
V: TRBV2
size: .
CDR3: CASSGEGPGPQYF
DNA: TGTGCCAGCAGTGGGGAGGGTCCGGGGCCCCAGTACTTC

D: .
J: TRBJ1-1
V: TRBV7-9
size: once
CDR3: CASSRQVLNTEAFF
DNA: TGTGCCAGCAGCCGACAGGTATTGAACACTGAAGCTTTCTTT

D: .
J: TRBJ1-1
V: TRBV30
size: .
CDR3: CAWSATHLWGGSPSEAFF
DNA: TGTGCCTGGAGTGCTACCCACCTGTGGGGGGGCAGCCCCTCTGAAGCTTTCTTT

D: .
J: TRBJ2-2
V: TRBV5-8
size: .
CDR3: CASSLVRGTGELFF
DNA: TGTGCCAGCAGCTTGGTCCGGGGCACCGGGGAGCTGTTTTTT

D: TRBD1
J: TRBJ1-1
V: TRBV30
size: .
CDR3: CAWKKRGRNTEAFF
DNA: TGTGCCTGGAAGAAGAGGGGGCGGAACACTGAAGCTTTCTTT

D: .
J: TRBJ2-1
V: TRBV5-1
size: .
CDR3: CASSLGPEIYNEQFF
DNA: TGCGCCAGCAGCTTGGGGCCAGAAATATACAATGAGCAGTTCTTC

D: .
J: TRBJ2-3
V: TRBV24-1
size: .
CDR3: CATSDSRGTSGTDTQYF
DNA: TGTGCCACCAGTGATTCCAGGGGCACCTCTGGCACAGATACGCAGTATTTT

D: TRBD2
J: TRBJ2-1
V: TRBV3-1/TRBV3-2
size: .
CDR3: CASSQGWLAGGNNEQFF
DNA: TGTGCCAGCAGCCAAGGGTGGCTAGCGGGGGGGAACAATGAGCAGTTCTTC

D: .
J: TRBJ2-3
V: TRBV12-1
size: .
CDR3: CASSCVLATSTDTQYF
DNA: TGTGCCAGCAGCTGCGTCCTAGCGACTAGCACAGATACGCAGTATTTT

D: .
J: TRBJ1-1
V: TRBV9
size: .
CDR3: CASSVFGGEAFF
DNA: TGTGCCAGCAGCGTATTCGGAGGGGAAGCTTTCTTT

D: TRBD2
J: TRBJ2-7
V: TRBV28
size: .
CDR3: CASSLLAGASYEQYF
DNA: TGTGCCAGCAGTTTATTAGCGGGAGCTTCCTACGAGCAGTACTTC

D: .
J: TRBJ2-3
V: TRBV4-2
size: .
CDR3: CASSKGRGTTDTQYF
DNA: TGTGCCAGCAGCAAAGGTAGGGGGACCACAGATACGCAGTATTTT

D: TRBD1
J: TRBJ1-1
V: TRBV12-5
size: once
CDR3: CASGLGPETGRPEAFF
DNA: TGTGCTAGTGGTTTGGGGCCGGAGACAGGGCGTCCTGAAGCTTTCTTT

D: .
J: TRBJ1-3
V: TRBV5-1
size: .
CDR3: CASSSTWSSGNTIYF
DNA: TGCGCCAGCAGCTCGACCTGGAGCTCTGGAAACACCATATATTTT

D: .
J: TRBJ2-3
V: TRBV30
size: once
CDR3: CAWADILDTQYF
DNA: TGTGCCTGGGCCGACATCCTAGATACGCAGTATTTT

D: .
J: TRBJ2-7
V: TRBV18
size: once
CDR3: CASSGGQPIYEQYF
DNA: TGTGCCAGCTCCGGGGGACAGCCCATCTACGAGCAGTACTTC

D: .
J: TRBJ2-3
V: TRBV10-1
size: .
CDR3: CASSLGPVAGSDTQYF
DNA: TGCGCCAGCAGTTTAGGACCTGTTGCAGGGTCAGATACGCAGTATTTT

D: .
J: TRBJ2-2
V: TRBV3-1/TRBV3-2
size: .
CDR3: CASSQMTRGISGELFF
DNA: TGTGCCAGCAGCCAAATGACCAGGGGAATCTCCGGGGAGCTGTTTTTT

D: TRBD1
J: TRBJ2-3
V: TRBV2
size: .
CDR3: CASSEGGQGYTDTQYF
DNA: TGTGCCAGCAGTGAAGGCGGACAGGGCTACACAGATACGCAGTATTTT

D: .
J: TRBJ2-3
V: TRBV9
size: .
CDR3: CASSVERVGHTDTQYF
DNA: TGTGCCAGCAGCGTAGAGAGGGTTGGGCACACAGATACGCAGTATTTT

D: .
J: TRBJ2-3
V: TRBV7-2
size: once
CDR3: CASSPWTSSTDTQYF
DNA: TGTGCCAGCAGCCCCTGGACTTCTTCCACAGATACGCAGTATTTT